One and the same sample provided the 13 T cell receptor beta chains below, sequenced in a study of T cells expressing NK-cell markers. After re-calling the 5' RACE reads, TCRdb lists one entry per CDR3 protein, DNA absent. The sample table includes 150,000 to 180,000 distinct CDR3 sequences. Sequences were obtained from blood T cells: a sorted CD56 or NKG2C T cell subset, CD4+ or CD8+ T cells, or bulk PBMC T cells (not recorded which). The receptors here all came from a woman between 50 and 59 years old in good health.

The V gene is TRBV2, the J gene TRBJ2-3; no DNA is available, so the TRBD1 call from TCRdb remains unchecked. Germline CDR1 and CDR2: SNHLY and FYNNEI. The length of the CDR3 is 18 residues. CDR3 sequence: CASSEGTGAVTSTDTQYF.

This chain links TRBV14 with TRBJ2-1; the D gene TCRdb calls, TRBD2, cannot be checked with no DNA. This CDR3 contains 15 residues. Germline-derived CDR1 and CDR2 are SGHDN and FVKESK. The CDR3 reads CASSRTGLAGAEQFF.

V gene TRBV20-1 combines with J gene TRBJ1-2; TCRdb's assignment of TRBD1 cannot be checked, as there is no DNA. This CDR3 is 13 amino acids long. Germline V gives CDR1 DFQATT, CDR2 SNEGSKA (reference sequence). CDR3 amino acids: CSALTGGGYGYTF.

The chain employs TRBV5-1 and TRBJ2-7; without DNA, the TCRdb call of TRBD1 cannot be checked. Per the germline V gene, CDR1 is SGHRS and CDR2 is YFSETQ. This CDR3 is 15 amino acids long. The CDR3: CASSPVGTGIYEQYF.

J is TRBJ2-1 and V is TRBV4-1; TCRdb indicates TRBD1, and absent DNA this call remains unverified. Germline values: CDR1 MGHRA, CDR2 YSYEKL. The CDR3 has 13 amino acids. This chain's CDR3 is CASSQVPGAEQFF.

The chain recombines TRBV29-1 with TRBJ2-2; the D call from TCRdb, TRBD2, cannot be confirmed without DNA. The CDR3 consists of 15 residues. The germline gives CDR1 SQVTM, CDR2 ANQGSEA. The CDR3 loop reads CSVEASGRASGELFF.

The chain recombines TRBV28 with TRBJ2-1; the TRBD2 assignment by TCRdb is unverifiable without DNA. Germline V lookup: CDR1 MDHEN, CDR2 SYDVKM. This CDR3 is 13 amino acids long. CDR3 residues: CASTAGVGNEQFF.

J is TRBJ2-1 and V is TRBV7-8; TCRdb indicates TRBD1, and absent DNA this call remains unverified. The CDR3 runs 16 residues. Germline V gene lookup returns CDR1 SGHVS and CDR2 FQNEAQ. CDR3 loop: CASSPERGSLYNEQFF.

This rearrangement joins TRBV18 to TRBJ2-7. Per the germline V gene, CDR1 is KGHSH and CDR2 is LQKENI. This CDR3 comprises 15 residues. CDR3 region: CASSPSNPGTYEQYF.

The chain employs TRBV19 and TRBJ1-1. The CDR3 is 13 amino acids. Germline lookup yields CDR1 LNHDA and CDR2 SQIVND (reference sequence). The CDR3: CASSTRTYTEAFF.

The chain is built from TRBV6-4 and TRBJ2-1; the TCRdb D gene call, TRBD1, has no DNA to confirm it. The CDR3 consists of 16 residues. Germline V gene sequence: CDR1 MRHNA, CDR2 SNTAGT. The CDR3 loop is CASSDDRTGGYNEQFF.

This chain links TRBV6-2 or TRBV6-3 with TRBJ2-7; checking the TCRdb D call of TRBD2 is not possible without DNA. The CDR3 extends over 14 amino acids. In germline, CDR1 is MNHEY, CDR2 SVGEGT. CDR3 amino acids: CASSLAAGGREQYF.

The V gene is TRBV11-3, the J gene TRBJ2-2; with no DNA, the TCRdb D assignment of TRBD1 cannot be verified. The CDR3 extends over 14 amino acids. Per the germline V gene, CDR1 is SGHNT and CDR2 is YENEEA. The CDR3 sequence: CASRDRPDTGELFF.